This T cell receptor (beta chain) was found in a study of vaccination effects on CD4 cells after COVID-19. This clone was found once. Its antigen is still unknown. Assay used: immunoSEQ multiplex PCR; TCRdb lists only in-frame clones, some missing. The sample holds tens of thousands of clones; 65% to 75% are singletons and the top ten take under 30%. Germline CDR1 LGHDT, CDR2 YNNKEL (reference sequence). The CDR3 totals 15 residues. The V segment lost 6 bases and the J segment 2 bases; nucleotides outside the gene matches: 6. Isolation of CD4+ T cells took place after more than 9 days of culture. Study results and caveats: Late after vaccination, infection- and vaccine-induced clones showed marked clonal contraction.

The sample consisted of CD4+ T cells from PBMCs cultured without peptide, taken before COVID-19 vaccination. The chain joins TRBV3-1 (or the pseudogene TRBV3-2) to TRBJ2-2; 7 bases fit TRBD2. The TCR comes from a human donor who had a prior SARS-CoV-2 infection. The CDR3 nucleotides read TGTGCCAGCAGACCCAGCGGGACTAACACCGGGGAGCTGTTTTTT. It is translated as CASRPSGTNTGELFF.